This entry is about one T cell receptor (beta chain). The antigen is not known. Sequenced by immunoSEQ multiplex PCR; TCRdb stores in-frame clones only, minus some. The repertoire includes fewer than 75,000 clones, about 81% of them detected once, and around 8.3% sits in the top ten. The data originate from a study of a mutant IDH1 vaccine in newly diagnosed glioma. The length of the CDR3 is 14 residues. With 5 bases removed from V and 0 bases from J, the gap between germline ends came to 10 bases. In germline, CDR1 is LNHDA, CDR2 SQIVND (reference sequence). The time point: week 11, during vaccination. Vaccinated patients received 300 ug of mutant IDH1 20-mer peptide per dose, with topical imiquimod.

This sequence originates from a woman aged 45-60 years with glioma. The chain employs TRBV19 and TRBJ1-1; D uncertain. The material was PBMCs, obtained from a glioma patient whose treatment included an IDH1 peptide vaccine. This CDR3 is CASSRTGMNTEAFF. The DNA for the CDR3 is TGTGCCAGTAGTCGGACGGGGATGAACACTGAAGCTTTCTTT.